The 23 T cell receptor beta chains below come from one sample, sequenced in a study of T-cell reconstitution after alpha-beta-depleted transplantation in children. TCRbeta library preparation incorporated unique molecular identifiers. TCRdb reanalysed the PCR reads using MiXCR and keeps one entry per CDR3 protein. The sample comprises around 380,000 distinct CDR3 sequences, approximately 10% of which are singletons, and roughly 6% rests with the top ten. The source was PBMCs from the stem cell graft donor, collected from the stem cell graft. The receptors here all came from a human donor who donated a stem cell graft to a child with acute myeloid leukemia.

CDR3 DNA sequence: TGTGCCAGCAGTTACTCGATAGGGAACACCGGGGAGCTGTTTTTT. Its protein is CASSYSIGNTGELFF. The genes are TRBV6-5 and TRBJ2-2; D remains ambiguous. V lost 0 bases to trimming and J lost 1 base, with 6 bases between them. Germline V gene lookup returns CDR1 MNHEY and CDR2 SVGAGI. CDR3 length: 15 amino acids.

This clonotype turned up a few times. This chain uses TRBV3-1 with TRBJ2-2; D is ambiguous. CDR1 is LGHDT, CDR2 YNNKEL, per germline (reference sequence). This CDR3 has 14 residues. The V and J ends lost 0 bases and 6 bases respectively, with 8 bases between them. The CDR3 sequence is CASSQELPAGELFF. The CDR3, as DNA: TGTGCCAGCAGCCAAGAGCTTCCGGCCGGGGAGCTGTTTTTT.

This clonotype was seen a few times. The V call is TRBV9, the J call TRBJ2-1; possibly TRBD2 for D (6 bases). V lost 4 bases to trimming and J lost 0 bases, with 14 bases between them. Germline V lookup: CDR1 SGDLS, CDR2 YYNGEE. The CDR3 loop spans 16 amino acids. The CDR3 reads CASSPDHGSSYNEQFF. The DNA for the CDR3 is TGTGCCAGCAGCCCCGACCACGGGAGCTCCTACAATGAGCAGTTCTTC.

The chain uses TRBV25-1 and TRBJ2-1; 12 nucleotides line up with TRBD2. J lost 2 bases, V lost 3 bases, and 14 bases had no gene match. CDR1 is MGHDK, CDR2 SYGVNS, per germline. The CDR3 has 20 amino acids. The CDR3 DNA follows: TGTGCCAGCAGTGAGTCTCTAGCGGGGGGGCCCTTGGGAGCCTACAATGAGCAGTTCTTC. Encoded protein: CASSESLAGGPLGAYNEQFF.

This clonotype was observed many times. The chain links TRBV6-6 to TRBJ2-3; no firm D call. V lost 5 bases to trimming and J lost 5 bases, with 8 bases between them. The CDR3 consists of 12 residues. The germline CDR1 and CDR2 sequences are MNHNY and SVGAGI (reference sequence). The chain's CDR3 is CASSNLGDTQYF. The CDR3 coding sequence is TGTGCCAGCAGTAACCTGGGAGATACGCAGTATTTT.

This chain joins TRBV6-1 and TRBJ2-3; weak D call: TRBD1 (5 bases). The V end was cut by 8 bases, the J end by 3 bases, with 21 bases between. The CDR3 has 16 residues. CDR1 and CDR2 (germline): MNHNS, SASEGT. CDR3 amino acids: CASRDNPTEITDTQYF. The CDR3 nucleotides read TGTGCCAGCCGCGACAACCCGACAGAGATTACAGATACGCAGTATTTT.

This clonotype was detected a few times. The chain uses TRBV6-1 and TRBJ1-1; 7 bases agree with TRBD1. Germline loops: CDR1 MNHNS, CDR2 SASEGT. This CDR3 contains 15 residues. The V and J ends lost 5 bases and 7 bases, in that order; junction bases with no gene match: 13. The CDR3 spells CASSPVTGTAIEAFF. The CDR3 nucleotides read TGTGCCAGCAGTCCGGTAACCGGGACAGCCATTGAAGCTTTCTTT.

The genes are TRBV29-1 and TRBJ2-7, with 8 bases aligning to TRBD2. CDR1 and CDR2 (germline): SQVTM, ANQGSEA. V shed 7 bases and J 0 bases; nucleotides not matched to a gene: 5. The CDR3 has 13 amino acids. The CDR3 nucleotides read TGCAGCGCAAACAGCGGGGGCTCCTACGAGCAGTACTTC. It translates to CSANSGGSYEQYF.

The chain joins TRBV27 to TRBJ1-6; possibly TRBD1 for D (6 bases). V was clipped by 5 bases and J by 7 bases, with 12 bases between them. The CDR3 sequence is 14 residues long. The V gene's germline CDR1 is MNHEY and CDR2 SMNVEV (reference sequence). CDR3 protein: CASSPRGGNSPLHF. DNA for the CDR3: TGTGCCAGCAGTCCCAGGGGAGGAAATTCACCCCTCCACTTT.

This clonotype showed up just a few times. The rearrangement links TRBV12-3 or TRBV12-4 to TRBJ2-7; D is unclear. The ends were cut back, 5 bases at V and 7 bases at J, with 15 bases in the middle. This CDR3 spans 13 amino acids. The CDR3 protein is CASSGVQAGEQYF. For the CDR3, the DNA is TGTGCCAGCAGTGGGGTCCAGGCTGGGGAGCAGTACTTC.

This clonotype was seen only a few times. The rearrangement uses TRBV7-2 and TRBJ1-1; D uncertain. Germline CDR1 SGHTA, CDR2 FQGNSA. The CDR3 length is 12 residues. V lost 10 bases to trimming and J lost 5 bases, with 14 bases between them. For the CDR3, the DNA is TGTGCCATCTCGCTCAGGTATACTGAAGCTTTCTTT. Residues: CAISLRYTEAFF. The full variable domain, completed using reference TRBV7-2 and TRBJ1-1, is GAGVSQSPSNKVTEKGKDVELRCDPISGHTALYWYRQSLGQGLEFLIYFQGNSAPDKSGLPSDRFSAERTGGSVSTLTIQRTQQEDSAVYLCAISLRYTEAFFGQGTRLTVV.

This clonotype turned up a few times. This rearrangement joins TRBV6-1 to TRBJ1-5, with D possibly being TRBD1 (5 bases). V was pared by 6 bases and J by 4 bases, with 16 bases between. This CDR3 has 15 residues. CDR1 MNHNS and CDR2 SASEGT come from the germline V gene. The CDR3 sequence: CASSHGASPNQPQHF. Written as DNA, the CDR3 is TGTGCCAGCAGCCACGGGGCCAGTCCTAATCAGCCCCAGCATTTT.

This clonotype was observed many times. V gene TRBV7-8 combines with J gene TRBJ1-2; no clear D gene. Per the germline V gene, CDR1 is SGHVS and CDR2 is FQNEAQ. The ends were cut back, 1 base at V and 1 base at J, with 16 bases in the middle. This CDR3 spans 17 amino acids. The chain's CDR3 is CASSLEEGRRVNYGYTF. CDR3 bases: TGTGCCAGCAGCTTAGAGGAAGGGAGACGGGTTAACTATGGCTACACCTTC.

This clonotype was detected ten times or more. This chain links TRBV20-1 with TRBJ2-1; 7 nucleotides match TRBD1. Germline V CDR1 and CDR2: DFQATT, SNEGSKA (reference sequence). The CDR3 has 15 residues. J was trimmed by 2 bases and V by 4 bases; bases with no gene match: 8. The CDR3 nucleotides read TGCAGTGCTAATACCGAGACAGGGACCTACAATGAGCAGTTCTTC. As protein: CSANTETGTYNEQFF.

The chain links TRBV12-3 or TRBV12-4 to TRBJ2-3; weak D call: TRBD1 (5 bases). Trimming shortened V by 5 bases and J by 1 base, and 10 bases separated the two germline ends. This CDR3 contains 14 residues. In DNA, the CDR3 is TGTGCCAGCAGTCGACAGTTAGGCACAGATACGCAGTATTTT. Translated: CASSRQLGTDTQYF.

The chain couples TRBV12-3 or TRBV12-4 to TRBJ2-7; D might be TRBD1 or TRBD2, each matching 5 bases. V dropped 6 bases and J dropped 7 bases, with 13 bases sitting between them. The CDR3 is 12 residues long. CDR3 residues: CASSHEGWEQYF. The CDR3 DNA reads as TGTGCCAGCAGCCACGAGGGGTGGGAGCAGTACTTC.

This clonotype was found a few times. V is TRBV7-9 and J is TRBJ2-5; D is perhaps TRBD2 (6 bases). V was shortened by 0 bases and J by 5 bases, with 10 bases between the two germline ends. Germline loops: CDR1 SEHNR, CDR2 FQNEAQ (reference sequence). The CDR3 has 14 residues. As DNA, the CDR3 is TGTGCCAGCAGCTTAGCGCTTGGAGGGGAGACCCAGTACTTC. It yields the protein CASSLALGGETQYF.

V is TRBV6-1 and J is TRBJ2-6; D is perhaps TRBD1 (6 bases). The CDR3 consists of 15 residues. V was trimmed by 3 bases and J by 0 bases, leaving 6 bases between them. CDR1 is MNHNS, CDR2 SASEGT, per germline. The CDR3 coding sequence is TGTGCCAGCAGTGAGGGGGCCTCTGGGGCCAACGTCCTGACTTTC. Translated, it gives CASSEGASGANVLTF.

About this clonotype itself: This may be a read error: a much more frequent sequence differs by one nucleotide. This chain uses TRBV15 with TRBJ1-3; the match to TRBD1 covers 7 bases. The CDR3 length is 12 residues. Germline assignment: CDR1 LNHNV and CDR2 YYDKDF (reference sequence). The DNA for the CDR3 is TGTGCCACCAGCAGACAGGGGGACACCACATATTTT. Translated: CATSRQGDTTYF.

Note on this clonotype: The junction departs from germline at one end; a sequencing error may be responsible. The gene calls are TRBV5-1 and TRBJ2-1, with D maybe TRBD2 (6 bases). The length of the CDR3 is 16 residues. CDR1 and CDR2 from the germline V gene are SGHRS and YFSETQ. The CDR3 bases are TGCGCCAGCAGCTTGATGGGCGGGACTGTCTACACTGAGCAGTTCTTC. Its protein is CASSLMGGTVYTEQFF.

The chain links TRBV4-2 to TRBJ2-2; D not resolved. V lost 0 bases and J lost 5, with 7 bases in between. Germline V gene sequence: CDR1 LGHNA, CDR2 YNFKEQ. This CDR3 is 14 amino acids long. The DNA for the CDR3 is TGTGCCAGCAGCCAAGAAGGGTATACCGGGGAGCTGTTTTTT. This gives the protein CASSQEGYTGELFF.

The chain is built from TRBV12-3 or TRBV12-4 and TRBJ1-1; no reliable D call. V lost 3 bases, J lost 3 bases, and 11 bases lay in between. The CDR3 has 14 amino acids. CDR3 sequence reads: CASSFSPQDTEAFF. The CDR3 DNA reads TGTGCCAGCAGTTTTAGCCCCCAGGACACTGAAGCTTTCTTT.

This clonotype occurred once. A single base separates this from a much larger clone, so it may be a read error. The chain has TRBV29-1 and TRBJ2-2, with D perhaps TRBD2 (5 bases). The CDR3 is made up of 15 amino acids. Germline CDR1 and CDR2: SQVTM and ANQGSEA. Trimming shortened V by 4 bases and J by 6 bases, and 18 bases separated the two germline ends. CDR3 in DNA: TGCAGCGTTGGCGAGCCGGGGATGAAAGCCGGGGAGCTGTTTTTT. Translating gives CSVGEPGMKAGELFF.